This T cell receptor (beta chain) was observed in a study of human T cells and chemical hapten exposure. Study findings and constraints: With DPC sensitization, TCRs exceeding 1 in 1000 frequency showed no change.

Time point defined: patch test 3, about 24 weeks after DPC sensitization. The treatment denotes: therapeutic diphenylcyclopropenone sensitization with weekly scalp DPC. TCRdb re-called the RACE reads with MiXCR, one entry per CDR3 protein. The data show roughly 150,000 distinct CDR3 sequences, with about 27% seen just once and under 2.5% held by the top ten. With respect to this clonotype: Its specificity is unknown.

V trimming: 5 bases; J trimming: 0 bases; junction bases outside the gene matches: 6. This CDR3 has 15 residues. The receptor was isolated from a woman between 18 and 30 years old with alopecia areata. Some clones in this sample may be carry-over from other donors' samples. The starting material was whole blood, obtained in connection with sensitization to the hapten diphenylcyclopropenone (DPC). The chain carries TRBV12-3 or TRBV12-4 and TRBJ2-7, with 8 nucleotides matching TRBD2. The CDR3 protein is CASSPSSGSSYEQYF. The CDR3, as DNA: TGTGCCAGCAGTCCCAGCAGCGGGAGCTCCTACGAGCAGTACTTC.